Following are 19 T cell receptor beta chains from one sample sequenced in a study of blood T cells in healthy people across ages (dated by TCRdb to between 2014 and 2017). Library preparation used 5' RACE. Sequencing was performed on an Illumina HiSeq 2500. A second PCR of about 7 to 12 cycles was performed with a sample-barcoded 5' primer and a J-beta primer mix. TCRdb reprocessed the public reads (quality trimming at Q25 with fastp, clone calling with MiXCR) and kept in-frame beta chains. Each CDR3 protein gets just one entry, which takes the most common genes and DNA from the rows behind it. The sample records approximately 350,000 distinct CDR3 sequences, about 49% of which are singletons. In total, the top ten clones hold around 53% of the sample. The sequencing input was blood. The receptors come from a man aged 55 to 70 in good health.

The J gene is TRBJ2-1, the V gene TRBV14; tentative D call: TRBD2 (5 bases). Trimming took 3 bases from V and 10 from J, leaving 10 bases between them. Germline V CDR1 and CDR2: SGHDN, FVKESK. The CDR3 runs 12 residues. This CDR3 reads CASSHDYWEQFF. CDR3 nucleotide sequence: TGTGCCAGCAGCCACGACTACTGGGAGCAGTTCTTC.

The J gene is TRBJ2-4, the V gene TRBV9; D unresolved. The J call may be mistaken, given a closer DNA end match to TRBJ2-7. The CDR3 length is 12 residues. CDR1 is SGDLS and CDR2 is YYNGEE in the germline V gene. The CDR3 nucleotides read TGTGCCAGCAGCGTCCCAGTGGACGAGCAGTACTTC. Its translation is CASSVPVDEQYF.

The chain has TRBV20-1 and TRBJ2-4, with 7 bases fitting TRBD2. The CDR3 spans 14 residues. Germline CDR1 and CDR2: DFQATT and SNEGSKA (reference sequence). The V and J ends lost 0 bases and 8 bases, in that order; junction bases with no gene match: 7. The CDR3 region is CSARDGAGRDIQYF. The CDR3 DNA reads TGCAGTGCTAGAGATGGGGCAGGGAGGGACATTCAGTACTTC.

V usage is TRBV6-5 and J usage is TRBJ2-3, with 10 bases matching TRBD2. The CDR3 runs 17 residues. CDR1 MNHEY and CDR2 SVGAGI come from the germline V gene. V shed 2 bases, J shed 1 base, and the junction held 6 bases outside the gene matches. The CDR3 nucleotides read TGTGCCAGCAGTTACCTTACCGGGACTAGCGGCACAGATACGCAGTATTTT. Its translation is CASSYLTGTSGTDTQYF.

The chain carries TRBV6-2 or TRBV6-3 and TRBJ2-7; 11 nucleotides agree with TRBD1. This CDR3 is built from 16 residues. CDR1 and CDR2 (germline): MNHEY, SVGEGT. V was pared by 2 bases and J by 5 bases, with 8 bases of the junction left unmatched. CDR3 sequence: CASSYTPGQGGHEQYF. Here the CDR3 DNA reads TGTGCCAGCAGTTACACCCCGGGACAGGGGGGCCACGAGCAGTACTTC.

The rearrangement joins TRBV7-2 to TRBJ2-3; D remains unclear. Germline V gene data show CDR1 as SGHTA and CDR2 as FQGNSA. Trimming took 3 bases from V and 6 from J, leaving 7 bases between them. The CDR3 covers 12 residues. CDR3 loop: CASSLVMDTQYF. The CDR3 DNA reads TGTGCCAGCAGCTTGGTGATGGATACGCAGTATTTT.

DNA of the CDR3: TGCAGTGCTAGAGTTTCCCCTAGCAGGAGAGGGGGCTACAATGAGCAGTACTTC. It yields the protein CSARVSPSRRGGYNEQYF. This sequence joins TRBV20-1 and TRBJ2-1; 7 nucleotides agree with TRBD1. The J call could be wrong; TRBJ2-7 is a better fit for the DNA end. The CDR3 is 18 amino acids. Germline V gene lookup returns CDR1 DFQATT and CDR2 SNEGSKA (reference sequence).

The rearrangement uses TRBV7-8 and TRBJ2-7, with D tentatively TRBD1 (5 bases). V was trimmed by 2 bases and J by 6 bases, leaving 20 bases between them. This CDR3 is built from 16 residues. Per germline, CDR1 SGHVS and CDR2 FQNEAQ. CDR3 coding DNA: TGTGCCAGCAGCTTATTTCTCAGGGAACCTTCGGGCGAGCAGTACTTC. It yields the protein CASSLFLREPSGEQYF.

This clonotype was detected only a few times. The chain uses TRBV5-1 and TRBJ2-3; no definite D call. The CDR3 covers 15 residues. V gave up 1 base and J gave up 4 bases, with 13 bases separating them. The V gene's germline CDR1 is SGHRS and CDR2 YFSETQ. The CDR3 is CASSLWSSRADTQYF. CDR3 nucleotide sequence: TGCGCCAGCAGCTTGTGGTCCTCTAGAGCAGATACGCAGTATTTT.

The chain combines TRBV7-2 with TRBJ2-7, with 8 bases lining up with TRBD2. Losses at the gene ends were 7 bases for V and 4 bases for J; bases not matched to a gene: 6. The CDR3 consists of 13 residues. CDR1 is SGHTA, CDR2 FQGNSA, per germline. CDR3: CASTTSGRYEQYF. DNA for the CDR3: TGTGCCAGCACTACTAGCGGACGGTACGAGCAGTACTTC.

This clonotype was counted a single time. The V and J genes are TRBV10-3 and TRBJ2-1; 7 bases fit TRBD2. Germline CDR1 is ENHRY and CDR2 is SYGVKD. The CDR3 is 16 residues long. V gave up 5 bases and J gave up 6 bases; unmatched junction bases: 13. CDR3 DNA: TGTGCCATCAGTCCCCGGGGGACTACCACAGGCAATGAGCAGTTCTTC. Its translation: CAISPRGTTTGNEQFF.

The chain links TRBV20-1 to TRBJ2-5; TRBD1 or TRBD2 may be the D gene (6 bases each). V was shortened by 2 bases and J by 1 base, with 11 bases between the two germline ends. Germline values: CDR1 DFQATT, CDR2 SNEGSKA (reference sequence). The CDR3 sequence is 14 residues long. The CDR3 DNA sequence: TGCAGTGCTAGAAGGAGGGGGATCCAAGAGACCCAGTACTTC. It encodes CSARRRGIQETQYF.

This chain connects TRBV9 to TRBJ2-4; D might be TRBD2 (7 bases). The end of the DNA is better explained by TRBJ2-7, so the J call may be wrong. Germline-derived CDR1 and CDR2 are SGDLS and YYNGEE. The CDR3 totals 15 residues. The CDR3 loop is CASSVAGGSFYEQYF. CDR3 sequence (DNA): TGTGCCAGCAGCGTAGCGGGGGGCTCCTTCTACGAGCAGTACTTC.

This rearrangement joins TRBV7-2 to TRBJ1-2; the match to TRBD1 covers 7 bases. Trimming removed 5 bases from V and 0 bases from J; junction bases left unmatched: 6. The CDR3 has 15 residues. CDR1 SGHTA and CDR2 FQGNSA come from the germline V gene. The chain's CDR3 is CASSLPGQANYGYTF. In DNA, the CDR3 is TGTGCCAGCAGCCTTCCCGGACAGGCTAACTATGGCTACACCTTC.

The V and J genes are TRBV27 and TRBJ2-7; 7 nucleotides match TRBD1. The assigned J gene may be wrong: the sequence end matches TRBJ2-5 better. This CDR3 comprises 13 residues. The germline V gene has CDR1 MNHEY and CDR2 SMNVEV (reference sequence). The CDR3: CASSLTGAETQYF. The DNA of the CDR3 is TGTGCCAGCAGTTTAACAGGGGCGGAGACCCAGTACTTC.

The table lists this clonotype with a few counts. V and J are TRBV20-1 and TRBJ2-5; D unresolved. Germline-derived CDR1 and CDR2 are DFQATT and SNEGSKA (reference sequence). CDR3 length: 13 amino acids. Trimming removed 4 bases at V and 3 bases at J, with 12 bases between. CDR3 sequence reads: CSAIGQAEETQYF. Here the CDR3 DNA reads TGCAGTGCTATCGGCCAGGCCGAAGAGACCCAGTACTTC.

This rearrangement joins TRBV6-2 or TRBV6-3 to TRBJ1-5; TRBD1 might be the D (6 bases). Germline values: CDR1 MNHEY, CDR2 SVGEGT. The CDR3 extends over 13 amino acids. Trimming stripped 7 bases from V and 7 bases from J, with 14 bases between. CDR3 sequence: CASNPQGGQPQHF. CDR3 in DNA: TGTGCCAGCAACCCACAGGGCGGACAGCCCCAGCATTTT.

Remarks on this clonotype: A junction boundary mismatches the germline segment, possibly from a read error. The chain has TRBV3-1 and TRBJ2-5, with D possibly being TRBD1 or TRBD2 (7 bases each). This CDR3 has 15 residues. CDR1 is LGHDT and CDR2 is YNNKEL in the germline V gene (reference sequence). The CDR3, as DNA: TGTGCCAGCAGCCCTCTAGACAGGGCGGGAGAGACTCAGTACTTC. Its translation is CASSPLDRAGETQYF.

This chain links TRBV20-1 with TRBJ2-6, with D possibly TRBD2 on 7 matching bases. Trimming took 5 bases from V and 0 from J, leaving 20 bases between them. Germline CDR1 reads DFQATT; CDR2 reads SNEGSKA (reference sequence). The CDR3 is 18 residues long. The CDR3 nucleotides are TGCAGTGCTCCGCTCACAGGGAGGGAGTACTCTGGGGCCAACGTCCTGACTTTC. Encoded protein: CSAPLTGREYSGANVLTF.